The 20 T cell receptor beta chains below all came from one sample that was sequenced in a study of blood T cell repertoires in COVID-19. Measured with immunoSEQ multiplex PCR; TCRdb has only the in-frame clones, and not every one. The sample shows roughly 11,000 clones, more than 65% of them seen only once. The sequencing sample was made of peripheral blood. These receptors came from a man aged 55 to 70 with COVID-19, enrolled during active disease.

The chain is built from TRBV11-2 and TRBJ2-3; 7 bases fit TRBD2. The length of the CDR3 is 16 residues. V shed 3 bases and J 6 bases; nucleotides not matched to a gene: 12. Germline assignment: CDR1 SGHAT and CDR2 FQNNGV. The CDR3 loop reads CASSFPQAGMHDTQYF. Here the CDR3 DNA reads TGTGCCAGCAGCTTTCCACAAGCGGGGATGCACGATACGCAGTATTTT.

The V and J genes are TRBV3-1 (or the pseudogene TRBV3-2) and TRBJ2-5; tentative D call: TRBD2 (5 bases). Trimming removed 6 bases at V and 1 base at J, with 9 bases between. The length of the CDR3 is 13 residues. The V gene's germline CDR1 is LGHDT and CDR2 YNNKEL (reference sequence). CDR3 protein: CASRPGSQETQYF. CDR3 nucleotides: TGTGCCAGCAGACCGGGGAGCCAAGAGACCCAGTACTTC.

The V gene is TRBV24-1, the J gene TRBJ2-1; the match to TRBD2 covers 8 bases. In germline, CDR1 is KGHDR, CDR2 SFDVKD. Germline trimming cut 6 bases from V and 6 bases from J; bases unmatched to any gene: 6. The CDR3 consists of 14 residues. In nucleotides, the CDR3 is TGTGCCACCAGTCCAGCGGGAGTCCGCAATGAGCAGTTCTTC. Translated: CATSPAGVRNEQFF.

V usage is TRBV5-5 and J usage is TRBJ2-5; tentatively, D is TRBD1 (6 bases). Germline lookup yields CDR1 SGHKS and CDR2 YYEKEE (reference sequence). V gave up 5 bases and J gave up 3 bases, with 11 bases separating them. This CDR3 region has 13 residues. The chain's CDR3 is CASRRTVEETQYF. The CDR3 region has the DNA TGTGCCAGCAGGAGGACAGTTGAAGAGACCCAGTACTTC.

V gene TRBV7-2 combines with J gene TRBJ1-2, with a weak D call TRBD1 (5 bases). The CDR3 runs 15 residues. Germline CDR1 reads SGHTA; CDR2 reads FQGNSA. Between the trimmed V and J ends, which lost 1 base and 0 bases, there was a span of 9 bases. The CDR3 sequence: CASSLEGWANYGYTF. CDR3 coding DNA: TGTGCCAGCAGCTTAGAGGGGTGGGCTAACTATGGCTACACCTTC.

The chain employs TRBV5-5 and TRBJ2-1; TRBD2 aligns across 9 bases. The CDR3 sequence is 18 residues long. With 3 bases clipped from V and 4 bases from J, the junction kept 14 bases outside the gene matches. The V gene's germline CDR1 is SGHKS and CDR2 YYEKEE (reference sequence). The CDR3: CASSWGSGREGRYNEQFF. CDR3 DNA: TGTGCCAGCAGCTGGGGAAGTGGGCGGGAGGGCCGGTACAATGAGCAGTTCTTC.

The chain uses TRBV6-5 and TRBJ2-3; the D gene is possibly TRBD1 (5 bases). Germline loops: CDR1 MNHEY, CDR2 SVGAGI. V was pared by 0 bases and J by 7 bases, with 8 bases between. CDR3 length: 13 amino acids. The CDR3 loop reads CASSYSKGNTQYF. CDR3 DNA: TGTGCCAGCAGTTACTCGAAGGGGAATACGCAGTATTTT.

The chain joins TRBV21-1 to TRBJ2-7; TRBD1 was called by the table and not checked on the DNA. TRBV21-1 is a pseudogene. The CDR3 spans 18 residues. CDR3 residues: CASSKAPTLTSDTYEQYV. CDR3 DNA: TGTGCCAGCAGCAAAGCTCCGACACTTACCTCAGATACTTACGAGCAGTACGTC.

This CDR3 is CASSWTSVHNEQFF. CDR3 DNA: TGTGCCAGCAGTTGGACTAGCGTACACAATGAGCAGTTCTTC. The rearrangement uses TRBV6-5 and TRBJ2-1; 9 nucleotides line up with TRBD2. With V trimmed by 4 bases and J by 5 bases, 3 bases remained unmatched. Germline loops: CDR1 MNHEY, CDR2 SVGAGI. The CDR3 is 14 amino acids.

This chain links TRBV27 with TRBJ1-2, with 7 bases aligning to TRBD1. The CDR3 is 12 amino acids. Germline V gene lookup returns CDR1 MNHEY and CDR2 SMNVEV (reference sequence). The ends lost 5 bases at V and 4 bases at J; junction bases unmatched: 1. The CDR3 bases are TGTGCCAGCAGTGGGGACAGCTATGGCTACACCTTC. Its protein is CASSGDSYGYTF.

The genes are TRBV27 and TRBJ2-5; 12 positions agree with TRBD2. The germline CDR1 and CDR2 sequences are MNHEY and SMNVEV (reference sequence). The ends lost 2 bases at V and 5 bases at J; junction bases unmatched: 15. The CDR3 covers 19 residues. Here the CDR3 reads CASSLGAGLAGLNEETQYF. CDR3 nucleotides: TGTGCCAGCAGTTTAGGGGCAGGACTAGCGGGGTTAAATGAGGAGACCCAGTACTTC.

V gene TRBV12-5 combines with J gene TRBJ1-5; D is uncertain. Deletions cut 7 bases from V and 3 bases from J, with 16 bases between. CDR1 is LGHNT and CDR2 is FRNRAP in the germline V gene. The CDR3 runs 15 residues. CDR3 sequence (DNA): TGTGCTAGTGCCGGCGATGGGAGTCCCAATCAGCCCCAGCATTTT. Protein sequence: CASAGDGSPNQPQHF.

This clone has just a few counts. This chain links TRBV5-1 with TRBJ2-1, with 10 bases that match TRBD2. CDR1 is SGHRS, CDR2 YFSETQ, per germline. CDR3 length: 15 residues. V dropped 3 bases and J dropped 6; count of bases not matched to a gene: 6. The CDR3 region is CASSSGLAGANEQFF. The CDR3 nucleotides are TGCGCCAGCAGCTCGGGGCTAGCGGGAGCCAATGAGCAGTTCTTC.

The rearrangement uses TRBV4-2 and TRBJ1-4; D is possibly TRBD1 (6 bases). CDR1 is LGHNA, CDR2 YNFKEQ, per germline. V dropped 3 bases and J dropped 4 bases, with 21 bases sitting between them. The CDR3 length is 18 residues. DNA for the CDR3: TGTGCCAGCAGCCAGACAGGAGGCGTCTTAGGGAGTAATGAAAAACTGTTTTTT. Its translation: CASSQTGGVLGSNEKLFF.

The chain is built from TRBV9 and TRBJ2-1, with TRBD2 as a possible D gene (6 bases). The CDR3 loop spans 15 amino acids. The germline gives CDR1 SGDLS, CDR2 YYNGEE. With 4 bases removed from V and 2 bases from J, the gap between germline ends came to 13 bases. Written as DNA, the CDR3 is TGTGCCAGCAGCTTCGCCCCGGGGGCCTACAATGAGCAGTTCTTC. This encodes CASSFAPGAYNEQFF.

This clone came up once. This rearrangement joins TRBV28 to TRBJ2-7; no reliable D call. V was clipped by 2 bases and J by 1 base, with 12 bases between them. The CDR3 runs 15 residues. Germline loops: CDR1 MDHEN, CDR2 SYDVKM. Written as DNA, the CDR3 is TGTGCCAGCAGTTTACCGGGTGGAAGGTCCTACGAGCAGTACTTC. It specifies CASSLPGGRSYEQYF.

The V call is TRBV4-3, the J call TRBJ2-3, with unresolved D. V shed 0 bases and J shed 1 base, with 11 bases lying between them. The CDR3 sequence is 16 residues long. Germline V gives CDR1 LGHNA, CDR2 YSLEER. The CDR3: CASSQEGRLGTDTQYF. The CDR3 nucleotides are TGCGCCAGCAGCCAAGAAGGCAGACTCGGCACAGATACGCAGTATTTT.

The CDR3 spells CASSYLGGNGELFF. The DNA for the CDR3 is TGTGCCAGCAGTTACTTGGGGGGTAACGGGGAGCTGTTTTTT. This chain links TRBV6-6 with TRBJ2-2; tentative D call: TRBD2 (6 bases). The CDR3 has 14 amino acids. The V gene lost 1 base and the J gene lost 7 bases, with 10 bases spanning the gap. Germline CDR1 and CDR2: MNHNY and SVGAGI (reference sequence).

The rearrangement joins TRBV7-2 to TRBJ1-1; 9 bases are a match to TRBD1. The CDR3 is 15 residues long. The trim removed 5 bases at V and 0 bases at J, leaving 4 bases unmatched. Per the germline V gene, CDR1 is SGHTA and CDR2 is FQGNSA. The CDR3 region is CASSPQGAMNTEAFF. CDR3 nucleotides: TGTGCCAGCAGCCCACAGGGGGCGATGAACACTGAAGCTTTCTTT.

The gene calls are TRBV5-1 and TRBJ2-7; no reliable D call. The V and J ends lost 4 bases and 2 bases respectively, with 13 bases between them. Germline loops: CDR1 SGHRS, CDR2 YFSETQ. The CDR3 covers 14 residues. CDR3 loop: CASSPRGDPYEQYF. The CDR3 DNA follows: TGCGCCAGCAGCCCCCGAGGCGATCCCTACGAGCAGTACTTC. The full variable domain, with the rest looked up from reference TRBV5-1 and TRBJ2-7, is KAGVTQTPRYLIKTRGQQVTLSCSPISGHRSVSWYQQTPGQGLQFLFEYFSETQRNKGNFPGRFSGRQFSNSRSEMNVSTLELGDSALYLCASSPRGDPYEQYFGPGTRLTVT.